These 31 T cell receptor beta chains share one sample of origin, sequenced in a study of T cell repertoires in cytomegalovirus infection. Their specific antigens are unknown. TCRdb re-called the reads with MiXCR, one entry per CDR3 protein. The table has some 350,000 distinct CDR3 sequences, under 35% seen once. Specimen: cultured PBMCs, collected from culture after CMV antigen stimulation. The receptors here all came from a human donor in good health (CMV status not recorded). Some clones in this sample may be carry-over from other donors' samples.

This clonotype occurred a few times. This chain uses TRBV11-3 with TRBJ2-1, with 13 bases lining up with TRBD2. The CDR3 covers 15 residues. Germline lookup yields CDR1 SGHNT and CDR2 YENEEA. The J segment lost 13 bases and the V segment lost 4 bases, leaving 10 bases of the junction unmatched. The CDR3 coding sequence is TGTGCCAGCAGCTCACTAGCGGGAGGGTTGGAATCTCAGTTCTTC. It specifies CASSSLAGGLESQFF. The full variable domain, with the rest looked up from reference TRBV11-3 and TRBJ2-1, is EAGVVQSPRYKIIEKKQPVAFWCNPISGHNTLYWYLQNLGQGPELLIRYENEEAVDDSQLPKDRFSAERLKGVDSTLKIQPAELGDSAVYLCASSSLAGGLESQFFGPGTRLTVL.

This chain connects TRBV20-1 to TRBJ2-1; tentative D call: TRBD2 (5 bases). V lost 2 bases and J lost 12, with 14 bases in between. CDR1 and CDR2 (germline): DFQATT, SNEGSKA (reference sequence). The CDR3 extends over 12 amino acids. The CDR3 protein is CSARHPPGWQFF. CDR3 DNA sequence: TGCAGTGCTAGACATCCTCCGGGGTGGCAGTTCTTC.

CDR3 loop: CASSLGARGGNQPQHF. CDR3 DNA sequence: TGCGCCAGCAGCTTGGGGGCCAGGGGCGGCAATCAGCCCCAGCATTTT. This sequence joins TRBV5-1 and TRBJ1-5, with TRBD1 as a possible D gene (6 bases). Trimming took off 0 bases at V and 2 bases at J, with 12 bases between the two ends. The CDR3 is made up of 16 amino acids. Germline V gives CDR1 SGHRS, CDR2 YFSETQ.

There are many counts of this clonotype. V and J are TRBV20-1 and TRBJ1-6; a weak D match, TRBD1 (5 bases). V lost 0 bases, J lost 8 bases, and 17 bases lay in between. The CDR3 extends over 16 amino acids. CDR1 and CDR2 from the germline V gene are DFQATT and SNEGSKA (reference sequence). The CDR3: CSARDAGAGTHSPLHF. The CDR3 DNA reads as TGCAGTGCTAGAGATGCAGGAGCAGGGACGCATTCACCCCTCCACTTT.

This clonotype was seen once. The chain is built from TRBV7-3 and TRBJ2-1, with 11 bases lining up with TRBD2. CDR3 size: 17 residues. After removal of 2 bases from V and 0 bases from J, the junction contained 3 bases not matched to a gene. Germline V gene data show CDR1 as SGHTA and CDR2 as FQGTGA. The CDR3 region is CASSLLAGGSSYNEQFF. As DNA, the CDR3 is TGTGCCAGCAGCTTACTAGCGGGGGGTTCCTCCTACAATGAGCAGTTCTTC.

The V and J genes are TRBV28 and TRBJ1-5; 8 bases line up with TRBD1. The germline CDR1 and CDR2 sequences are MDHEN and SYDVKM. V gave up 6 bases and J gave up 3 bases; unmatched junction bases: 1. CDR3 length: 13 residues. CDR3 DNA sequence: TGTGCCAGCAGGGACAGGGTCAATCAGCCCCAGCATTTT. Translation: CASRDRVNQPQHF. The full variable domain, rest sourced from reference TRBV28 and TRBJ1-5, is DVKVTQSSRYLVKRTGEKVFLECVQDMDHENMFWYRQDPGLGLRLIYFSYDVKMKEKGDIPEGYSVSREKKERFSLILESASTNQTSMYLCASRDRVNQPQHFGDGTRLSIL.

V and J are TRBV7-6 and TRBJ1-3, with 11 bases matching TRBD1. Germline V CDR1 and CDR2: SGHVS, FNYEAQ. The ends lost 5 bases at V and 8 bases at J; junction bases unmatched: 11. CDR3 length: 16 residues. CDR3 residues: CASSPKPGQGAYTIYF. CDR3 DNA sequence: TGTGCCAGCAGCCCAAAACCCGGACAGGGGGCTTACACCATATATTTT.

The chain carries TRBV27 and TRBJ2-1, with a tentative D call TRBD2 (7 bases). Trimming stripped 5 bases from V and 9 bases from J, with 14 bases between. The germline V gene encodes CDR1 MNHEY and CDR2 SMNVEV (reference sequence). There are 13 residues in the CDR3. The CDR3 DNA follows: TGTGCCAGCAGTGGCGGGGGCGGGGGTGAGCAGTTCTTC. Translated, it gives CASSGGGGGEQFF.

A few counts support this clonotype. The chain uses TRBV20-1 and TRBJ2-3; 7 nucleotides align to TRBD2. V trimming: 0 bases; J trimming: 4 bases; junction bases outside the gene matches: 4. Germline V gene sequence: CDR1 DFQATT, CDR2 SNEGSKA (reference sequence). This CDR3 region has 14 residues. The DNA of the CDR3 is TGCAGTGCTAGAGATTGGGCGGGAGCAGATACGCAGTATTTT. Translation: CSARDWAGADTQYF.

The chain joins TRBV20-1 to TRBJ2-7; no clear D. V dropped 3 bases and J dropped 2 bases, with 8 bases sitting between them. This CDR3 comprises 12 residues. Germline V CDR1 and CDR2: DFQATT, SNEGSKA (reference sequence). The CDR3 DNA reads TGCAGTGCTAGTGATGGGACCTACGAGCAGTACTTC. Residues: CSASDGTYEQYF.

This sequence joins TRBV7-2 and TRBJ2-2; 10 bases are a match to TRBD2. This CDR3 contains 15 residues. Per germline, CDR1 SGHTA and CDR2 FQGNSA. V lost 2 bases, J lost 4 bases, and 1 base stayed unmatched. CDR3 DNA sequence: TGTGCCAGCAGCTTAACTAGCGGGGCCACCGGGGAGCTGTTTTTT. Translation gives CASSLTSGATGELFF.

This clonotype has more than one count but fewer than ten. The chain joins TRBV27 to TRBJ1-1; D gene ambiguous. V gave up 2 bases and J gave up 2 bases, with 12 bases separating them. The CDR3 extends over 15 amino acids. Germline V gene data show CDR1 as MNHEY and CDR2 as SMNVEV (reference sequence). The DNA of the CDR3 is TGTGCCAGCAGTTTAAGGGCCGGGAAAAACACTGAAGCTTTCTTT. Translated, it gives CASSLRAGKNTEAFF.

This clonotype appeared a few times. This chain uses TRBV4-1 with TRBJ1-1, with unresolved D. Germline lookup yields CDR1 MGHRA and CDR2 YSYEKL. V lost 0 bases and J lost 3, with 17 bases in between. The CDR3 covers 17 residues. CDR3 sequence reads: CASSQEFTSRVDTEAFF. In nucleotides, the CDR3 is TGCGCCAGCAGCCAAGAGTTTACGTCTAGGGTGGACACTGAAGCTTTCTTT.

The chain is built from TRBV11-1 and TRBJ1-2; TRBD1 is a possible D gene (5 bases). The length of the CDR3 is 15 residues. Germline V gives CDR1 SGHAT, CDR2 FQDESV (reference sequence). The germline V and J ends were trimmed by 4 bases and 0 bases, with 12 bases remaining between them. The CDR3 coding sequence is TGTGCCAGCAGCTCTACGGGACGGACTAACTATGGCTACACCTTC. Protein sequence: CASSSTGRTNYGYTF.

This chain connects TRBV12-3 or TRBV12-4 to TRBJ1-1; TRBD1 is a possible D gene (6 bases). V was shortened by 6 bases and J by 7 bases, with 12 bases between the two germline ends. There are 12 residues in the CDR3. The CDR3 here is CASRLTGSEAFF. DNA of the CDR3: TGTGCCAGCAGGTTGACAGGAAGTGAAGCTTTCTTT.

The gene calls are TRBV28 and TRBJ2-1; D unresolved. The length of the CDR3 is 11 residues. Trimming stripped 5 bases from V and 10 bases from J, with 9 bases between. CDR1 is MDHEN and CDR2 is SYDVKM in the germline V gene. The CDR3 DNA sequence: TGTGCCAGCAGTCGACCTGCCGAGCAGTTCTTC. It translates to CASSRPAEQFF.

This chain joins TRBV19 and TRBJ1-1; TRBD1 aligns across 8 bases. The junction had 8 bases not matched to a gene; V was cut back by 6 bases and J by 2 bases. In germline, CDR1 is LNHDA, CDR2 SQIVND (reference sequence). The CDR3 length is 15 residues. CDR3 in amino acids: CASRDRVVGNTEAFF. DNA for the CDR3: TGTGCCAGTAGGGACAGGGTGGTCGGAAACACTGAAGCTTTCTTT.

The chain carries TRBV11-3 and TRBJ2-1; weak D call: TRBD1 (6 bases). This CDR3 is 12 amino acids long. CDR1 and CDR2 (germline): SGHNT, YENEEA. The V and J ends lost 4 bases and 8 bases respectively, with 9 bases between them. The CDR3 nucleotides read TGTGCCAGCAGCTCACAGGGAGATGAGCAGTTCTTC. As protein: CASSSQGDEQFF.

The chain has TRBV7-9 and TRBJ2-7; 7 bases fit TRBD1. Germline CDR1 SEHNR, CDR2 FQNEAQ (reference sequence). Trimming removed 5 bases from V and 2 bases from J; junction bases left unmatched: 12. This CDR3 has 16 amino acids. CDR3 nucleotide sequence: TGTGCCAGCAGCCGAAACTTCCGGGACAGAACCTACGAGCAGTACTTC. It yields the protein CASSRNFRDRTYEQYF.

This clonotype was counted at least ten times. The chain employs TRBV7-8 and TRBJ2-3, with 7 bases identical to TRBD2. Per germline, CDR1 SGHVS and CDR2 FQNEAQ. This CDR3 has 16 amino acids. Losses at the gene ends were 0 bases for V and 1 base for J; bases not matched to a gene: 4. CDR3 region: CASSLALAGGTDTQYF. The CDR3 DNA reads as TGTGCCAGCAGCTTAGCGCTCGCGGGGGGCACAGATACGCAGTATTTT.

This clonotype was seen a few times. The CDR3 region has the DNA TGTGCCAGCAGCAGACAGGGAAACAATGAGCAGTTCTTC. The encoded protein is CASSRQGNNEQFF. This chain uses TRBV7-9 with TRBJ2-1; TRBD1 agrees at 7 bases. The germline V gene has CDR1 SEHNR and CDR2 FQNEAQ (reference sequence). V gave up 5 bases and J gave up 5 bases; unmatched junction bases: 3. The CDR3 sequence is 13 residues long.

The chain joins TRBV6-5 to TRBJ2-6; TRBD1 aligns across 9 bases. V shed 8 bases and J 0 bases; nucleotides not matched to a gene: 2. From germline, CDR1 is MNHEY and CDR2 SVGAGI. This CDR3 has 15 residues. CDR3 protein: CASGQGFSGANVLTF. CDR3 coding DNA: TGTGCCAGCGGACAGGGGTTCTCTGGGGCCAACGTCCTGACTTTC.

This clonotype was observed a handful of times. This chain uses TRBV12-3 or TRBV12-4 with TRBJ1-5; no definite D call. The CDR3 consists of 11 residues. The ends were cut back, 6 bases at V and 10 bases at J, with 10 bases in the middle. The CDR3 nucleotides read TGTGCCAGCAGCCAGGAAGGACCCCAGCATTTT. Translation gives CASSQEGPQHF.

This chain uses TRBV6-7 with TRBJ2-3; D gene unclear. TRBV6-7 is known as an ORF, though its function is uncertain. CDR3 length: 15 residues. V was shortened by 0 bases and J by 0 bases, with 7 bases between the two germline ends. The CDR3 is CASSYSDPSTDTQYF. The CDR3 DNA sequence: TGTGCCAGCAGTTACTCCGACCCAAGCACAGATACGCAGTATTTT.

Regarding this clonotype: This may come from a read error, since a much larger clone is one base off. V usage is TRBV7-2 and J usage is TRBJ2-3; D possibly uses TRBD1 or TRBD2 (5 bases each). Germline CDR1 and CDR2: SGHTA and FQGNSA. This CDR3 contains 14 residues. The CDR3 loop is CASSSRDPADMQYF. The CDR3 DNA reads TGTGCCAGCAGCTCAAGGGACCCGGCAGATATGCAGTATTTT.

Many counts were recorded for this clonotype. The rearrangement joins TRBV7-3 to TRBJ1-5; TRBD1 matches at 7 bases. CDR3 length equals 14 residues. V trimming: 3 bases; J trimming: 3 bases; junction bases outside the gene matches: 2. The germline V gene encodes CDR1 SGHTA and CDR2 FQGTGA. CDR3 sequence (DNA): TGTGCCAGCAGCTTGACAGGGTACAATCAGCCCCAGCATTTT. Translated: CASSLTGYNQPQHF.

This clonotype was seen once. The chain carries TRBV11-2 and TRBJ1-5; D is ambiguous. Trimming left V 8 bases short and J 6 bases short, with 23 bases between. The CDR3 covers 16 residues. Germline V gene sequence: CDR1 SGHAT, CDR2 FQNNGV. CDR3 sequence: CASGSVPGKSGQPQHF. The CDR3 DNA reads as TGTGCCAGCGGAAGCGTACCGGGGAAGAGCGGTCAGCCCCAGCATTTT. The variable domain in full, with the rest retrieved from reference TRBV11-2 and TRBJ1-5, is EAGVAQSPRYKIIEKRQSVAFWCNPISGHATLYWYQQILGQGPKLLIQFQNNGVVDDSQLPKDRFSAERLKGVDSTLKIQPAKLEDSAVYLCASGSVPGKSGQPQHFGDGTRLSIL.

This clonotype showed up just a few times. V gene TRBV6-6 combines with J gene TRBJ2-5, with 9 bases lining up with TRBD2. Per the germline V gene, CDR1 is MNHNY and CDR2 is SVGAGI (reference sequence). The CDR3 runs 17 residues. The ends lost 0 bases at V and 4 bases at J; junction bases unmatched: 9. The CDR3 coding sequence is TGTGCCAGCAGTTACTCCCGGGGCGGGAGGGCCCGAGAGACCCAGTACTTC. Encoded protein: CASSYSRGGRARETQYF.

In this sample, this clonotype turned up once. The chain combines TRBV20-1 with TRBJ1-6; TRBD1 matches 9 bases. This CDR3 region has 15 residues. V shed 4 bases, J shed 7 bases, and the junction held 8 bases outside the gene matches. The V gene's germline CDR1 is DFQATT and CDR2 SNEGSKA (reference sequence). Written as DNA, the CDR3 is TGCAGTGCTAAGATTCCGGGACAGGGAAATTCACCCCTCCACTTT. Its translation: CSAKIPGQGNSPLHF.

This clonotype came up a few times. The chain carries TRBV7-6 and TRBJ2-3, with TRBD1 matching 11 bases. J was trimmed by 2 bases and V by 5 bases; bases with no gene match: 9. Germline V gene data show CDR1 as SGHVS and CDR2 as FNYEAQ. The CDR3 runs 17 residues. The CDR3 loop is CASSSRTGGSNTDTQYF. The CDR3 nucleotides are TGTGCCAGCAGCAGCAGGACAGGGGGCTCTAACACAGATACGCAGTATTTT.

The V gene is TRBV19, the J gene TRBJ1-3; D is undetermined. The V gene's germline CDR1 is LNHDA and CDR2 SQIVND (reference sequence). The CDR3 length is 16 residues. Trimming took off 4 bases at V and 0 bases at J, with 13 bases between the two ends. For the CDR3, the DNA is TGTGCCAGTAGTAACCGACACCGGAGCTCTGGAAACACCATATATTTT. It is translated as CASSNRHRSSGNTIYF.